These 23 T cell receptor beta chains came from one sample sequenced in a study of graft-versus-host responses after intestinal transplantation. For these receptors, no antigen is known. Assay: immunoSEQ multiplex PCR; the TCRdb copy retains only in-frame clones and omits some. This table has some 79,000 clones, around 90% appearing once. This sample comprised unstimulated CD4+ T cells sorted from spleen or lymph node cells, obtained before intestinal transplant. These receptors all come from a human donor who received an intestinal transplant.

The chain joins TRBV15 to TRBJ1-1; 7 positions match TRBD1. V was clipped by 1 base and J by 1 base; unmatched bases: 0. Germline V gene sequence: CDR1 LNHNV, CDR2 YYDKDF (reference sequence). The CDR3 totals 14 residues. CDR3 sequence (DNA): TGTGCCACCAGCAGAGGACAGGGGAACACTGAAGCTTTCTTT. Amino acid sequence: CATSRGQGNTEAFF.

This clone was seen only once. The chain has TRBV2 and TRBJ2-5, with D perhaps TRBD2 (5 bases). CDR1 is SNHLY and CDR2 is FYNNEI in the germline V gene. CDR3 length: 14 amino acids. Trimming removed 4 bases at V and 3 bases at J, with 12 bases between. CDR3 bases: TGTGCCAGCAGTGTACGGAGACTAAAAGAGACCCAGTACTTC. Residues: CASSVRRLKETQYF. Together with reference TRBV2 and TRBJ2-5, the CDR3 gives the full variable domain: EPEVTQTPSHQVTQMGQEVILRCVPISNHLYFYWYRQILGQKVEFLVSFYNNEISEKSEIFDDQFSVERPDGSNFTLKIRSTKLEDSAMYFCASSVRRLKETQYFGPGTRLLVL.

The V gene is TRBV30, the J gene TRBJ1-4; 7 positions agree with TRBD1. V was clipped by 1 base and J by 8 bases; unmatched bases: 10. Germline V gene sequence: CDR1 GTSNPN, CDR2 SVGIG (reference sequence). This CDR3 is 15 amino acids long. The CDR3 spells CAWSGKQGSQEKLFF. The CDR3 DNA reads TGTGCCTGGAGTGGAAAACAGGGGTCCCAAGAAAAACTGTTTTTT.

The CDR3 loop reads CASRWDRISHEQYF. CDR3 nucleotides: TGTGCCAGCAGATGGGACAGAATATCCCACGAGCAGTACTTC. The chain employs TRBV6-1 and TRBJ2-7; TRBD1 agrees at 7 bases. Germline V gene lookup returns CDR1 MNHNS and CDR2 SASEGT. The J segment lost 5 bases and the V segment lost 6 bases, leaving 10 bases of the junction unmatched. This CDR3 region has 14 residues.

This chain uses TRBV7-9 with TRBJ2-3; a weak D match, TRBD2 (5 bases). This CDR3 has 15 residues. CDR1 is SEHNR and CDR2 is FQNEAQ in the germline V gene (reference sequence). Deletions cut 3 bases from V and 1 base from J, with 11 bases between. The CDR3, as DNA: TGTGCCAGCAGCTTCTCAGGACTTGGCACAGATACGCAGTATTTT. This sequence encodes CASSFSGLGTDTQYF. Full variable domain (remainder filled in from reference TRBV7-9 and TRBJ2-3): DTGVSQNPRHKITKRGQNVTFRCDPISEHNRLYWYRQTLGQGPEFLTYFQNEAQLEKSRLLSDRFSAERPKGSFSTLEIQRTEQGDSAMYLCASSFSGLGTDTQYFGPGTRLTVL.

This chain links TRBV4-2 with TRBJ2-5; 9 bases align to TRBD2. This CDR3 is 15 amino acids long. Germline V gene lookup returns CDR1 LGHNA and CDR2 YNFKEQ. V shed 4 bases and J 3 bases; nucleotides not matched to a gene: 6. CDR3 DNA sequence: TGTGCCAGCAGCCCGTCGGGACTAGCTGAAGAGACCCAGTACTTC. Translation gives CASSPSGLAEETQYF.

J is TRBJ2-2 and V is TRBV28; tentative D call: TRBD2 (6 bases). Germline V gene data show CDR1 as MDHEN and CDR2 as SYDVKM. The CDR3 extends over 14 amino acids. V was trimmed by 5 bases and J by 4 bases, leaving 11 bases between them. The CDR3 loop is CASSPGLPTGELFF. In nucleotides, the CDR3 is TGTGCCAGCAGTCCTGGACTACCCACCGGGGAGCTGTTTTTT. Looking up the rest from reference TRBV28 and TRBJ2-2 gives the full variable domain: DVKVTQSSRYLVKRTGEKVFLECVQDMDHENMFWYRQDPGLGLRLIYFSYDVKMKEKGDIPEGYSVSREKKERFSLILESASTNQTSMYLCASSPGLPTGELFFGEGSRLTVL.

The V and J genes are TRBV28 and TRBJ1-2; D may be TRBD1 (5 bases). This CDR3 contains 14 residues. Germline V lookup: CDR1 MDHEN, CDR2 SYDVKM. The V end was cut by 3 bases, the J end by 8 bases, with 16 bases between. The CDR3 loop reads CASSFRELYGGYTF. CDR3 sequence (DNA): TGTGCCAGCAGTTTCAGGGAATTATATGGAGGCTACACCTTC.

The chain has TRBV6-5 and TRBJ1-1; D is uncertain. The V gene lost 0 bases and the J gene lost 7 bases, with 9 bases spanning the gap. Germline lookup yields CDR1 MNHEY and CDR2 SVGAGI. There are 13 residues in the CDR3. CDR3 nucleotides: TGTGCCAGCAGTTACTCGAGCGGGATTGAAGCTTTCTTT. Translation: CASSYSSGIEAFF.

This chain joins TRBV5-1 and TRBJ2-1; 10 bases line up with TRBD2. Per germline, CDR1 SGHRS and CDR2 YFSETQ. This CDR3 comprises 16 residues. The trim removed 7 bases at V and 4 bases at J, leaving 11 bases unmatched. CDR3 sequence reads: CASDLSSGGVYNEQFF. CDR3 DNA: TGCGCCAGCGATTTGTCTAGCGGGGGAGTTTACAATGAGCAGTTCTTC. Filled out from reference TRBV5-1 and TRBJ2-1, the complete variable domain reads KAGVTQTPRYLIKTRGQQVTLSCSPISGHRSVSWYQQTPGQGLQFLFEYFSETQRNKGNFPGRFSGRQFSNSRSEMNVSTLELGDSALYLCASDLSSGGVYNEQFFGPGTRLTVL.

The chain carries TRBV2 and TRBJ2-3; TRBD2 aligns across 12 bases. V was clipped by 5 bases and J by 8 bases; unmatched bases: 5. The CDR3 runs 14 residues. The V gene's germline CDR1 is SNHLY and CDR2 FYNNEI. The CDR3 is CASSQLAGGGTQYF. DNA of the CDR3: TGTGCCAGCAGTCAACTAGCGGGGGGTGGTACGCAGTATTTT.

This rearrangement joins TRBV6-5 to TRBJ2-2; D might be TRBD1 (5 bases). The CDR3 spans 14 residues. V lost 7 bases and J 1 base, leaving 10 bases between the germline ends. Germline CDR1 MNHEY, CDR2 SVGAGI. The CDR3 loop reads CASTSTGNTGELFF. In DNA form, the CDR3 reads TGTGCCAGCACTTCAACAGGGAACACCGGGGAGCTGTTTTTT.

The rearrangement uses TRBV15 and TRBJ1-2; maybe TRBD1 (6 bases). Germline-derived CDR1 and CDR2 are LNHNV and YYDKDF (reference sequence). Trimming took 3 bases from V and 8 from J, leaving 16 bases between them. The CDR3 is 14 amino acids. As DNA, the CDR3 is TGTGCCACCAGCAGCAAGGGGGGGCCGGGAGGCTACACCTTC. It yields the protein CATSSKGGPGGYTF.

The CDR3, as DNA: TGTGCCAGCAGCTTGGGCGAAGCTAATGAAAAACTGTTTTTT. Translating gives CASSLGEANEKLFF. The rearrangement joins TRBV7-9 to TRBJ1-4, with D unclear. V was cut by 3 bases and J by 3 bases, with 8 bases left in between. The CDR3 extends over 14 amino acids. Per the germline V gene, CDR1 is SEHNR and CDR2 is FQNEAQ (reference sequence).

This rearrangement joins TRBV9 to TRBJ2-1; the D gene is possibly TRBD1 (6 bases). CDR3 size: 14 residues. The germline V gene has CDR1 SGDLS and CDR2 YYNGEE. V was shortened by 3 bases and J by 8 bases, with 15 bases between the two germline ends. The CDR3 DNA reads as TGTGCCAGCAGCGCCTCACACACAGGGTATGAGCAGTTCTTC. Translated: CASSASHTGYEQFF.

The chain combines TRBV10-3 with TRBJ2-1, with 8 positions matching TRBD2. The V and J ends lost 4 bases and 6 bases, in that order; junction bases with no gene match: 2. The CDR3 contains 13 residues. Looked up from germline, CDR1 is ENHRY and CDR2 is SYGVKD. CDR3 residues: CAISVGTSNEQFF. CDR3 in DNA: TGTGCCATCAGTGTGGGGACTAGCAATGAGCAGTTCTTC.

The gene calls are TRBV9 and TRBJ2-5; 7 bases fit TRBD2. This CDR3 has 16 amino acids. Trimming at V came to 4 bases and at J to 1 base, leaving 10 bases not matched to a gene. Germline-derived CDR1 and CDR2 are SGDLS and YYNGEE. Written as DNA, the CDR3 is TGTGCCAGCAGCATCCGGGGGGACTCCGTCCAAGAGACCCAGTACTTC. This encodes CASSIRGDSVQETQYF.

The chain links TRBV6-5 to TRBJ2-7; D possibly corresponds to TRBD2 (5 bases). Germline V CDR1 and CDR2: MNHEY, SVGAGI. The CDR3 runs 11 residues. V was cut by 4 bases and J by 4 bases, with 5 bases left in between. DNA of the CDR3: TGTGCCAGCAGTTGGGAGTACGAGCAGTACTTC. Protein: CASSWEYEQYF.

The J gene is TRBJ2-2, the V gene TRBV4-1; 15 bases are shared with TRBD2. The junction had 3 bases not matched to a gene; V was cut back by 0 bases and J by 1 base. The V gene's germline CDR1 is MGHRA and CDR2 YSYEKL. There are 19 residues in the CDR3. The DNA of the CDR3 is TGCGCCAGCAGCCAAGACCCGGGACTAGCGGGAGGGAACACCGGGGAGCTGTTTTTT. Protein: CASSQDPGLAGGNTGELFF.

This chain links TRBV6-1 with TRBJ1-2, with TRBD1 as a possible D gene (5 bases). In germline, CDR1 is MNHNS, CDR2 SASEGT. Trimming shortened V by 4 bases and J by 8 bases, and 20 bases separated the two germline ends. CDR3 length: 15 residues. The CDR3 spells CASSAYTGTSQGYTF. Written as DNA, the CDR3 is TGTGCCAGCAGTGCGTACACCGGGACTTCCCAGGGCTACACCTTC.

The gene calls are TRBV6-1 and TRBJ2-5; weak D call: TRBD1 (6 bases). The V end was cut by 2 bases, the J end by 7 bases, with 17 bases between. Per germline, CDR1 MNHNS and CDR2 SASEGT. This CDR3 comprises 15 residues. The CDR3 reads CASSENSGTIRTQYF. The CDR3 DNA is TGTGCCAGCAGTGAAAACTCTGGGACAATACGGACCCAGTACTTC.

The chain uses TRBV1 and TRBJ2-7; TRBD2, the table's D call, lacks a check against the DNA. TRBV1 is a recognized pseudogene. The CDR3 length is 16 residues. The CDR3 reads CTSSQEGGGSPCEQYF. The CDR3, as DNA: TGCACCAGCAGCCAAGAGGGAGGTGGGAGTCCTTGCGAGCAGTACTTC.

The chain combines TRBV19 with TRBJ2-7; 7 nucleotides line up with TRBD1. The germline V gene encodes CDR1 LNHDA and CDR2 SQIVND (reference sequence). The CDR3 spans 15 residues. Losses at the gene ends were 5 bases for V and 1 base for J; bases not matched to a gene: 8. The CDR3 DNA follows: TGTGCCAGTAGTCAGGACTGGGACAGATCCTACGAGCAGTACTTC. The encoded protein is CASSQDWDRSYEQYF.